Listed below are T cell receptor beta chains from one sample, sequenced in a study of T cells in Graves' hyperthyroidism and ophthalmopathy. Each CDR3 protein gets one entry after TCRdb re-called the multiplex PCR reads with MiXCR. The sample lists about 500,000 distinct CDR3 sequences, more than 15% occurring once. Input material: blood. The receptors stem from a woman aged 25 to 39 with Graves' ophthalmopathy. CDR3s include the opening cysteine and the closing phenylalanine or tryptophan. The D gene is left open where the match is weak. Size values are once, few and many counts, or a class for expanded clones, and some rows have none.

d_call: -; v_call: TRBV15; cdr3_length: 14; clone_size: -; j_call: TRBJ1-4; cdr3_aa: CATSREKQGEKLFF; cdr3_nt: TGTGCCACCAGCAGAGAAAAACAAGGTGAAAAACTGTTTTTT
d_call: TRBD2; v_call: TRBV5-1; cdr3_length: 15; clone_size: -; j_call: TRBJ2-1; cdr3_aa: CASSLALLAGEEQFF; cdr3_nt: TGCGCCAGCAGCTTGGCATTGCTAGCGGGAGAAGAGCAGTTCTTC
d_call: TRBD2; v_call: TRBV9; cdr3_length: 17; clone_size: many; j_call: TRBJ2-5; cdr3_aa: CASSGGTSGFLGETQYF; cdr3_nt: TGTGCCAGCAGCGGCGGGACTAGCGGCTTTTTGGGAGAGACCCAGTACTTC
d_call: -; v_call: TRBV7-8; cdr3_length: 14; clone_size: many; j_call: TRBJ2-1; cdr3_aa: CASSFGASNNEQFF; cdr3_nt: TGTGCCAGCAGCTTTGGGGCGTCCAACAATGAGCAGTTCTTC
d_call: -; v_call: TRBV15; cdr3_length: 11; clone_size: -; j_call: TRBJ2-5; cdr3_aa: CATSRDETQYF; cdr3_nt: TGTGCCACCAGCAGAGATGAGACCCAGTACTTC
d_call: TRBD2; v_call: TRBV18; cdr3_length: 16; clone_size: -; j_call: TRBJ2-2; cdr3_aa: CASSPTGTTNTGELFF; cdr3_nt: TGTGCCAGCTCACCAACCGGGACTACGAACACCGGGGAGCTGTTTTTT
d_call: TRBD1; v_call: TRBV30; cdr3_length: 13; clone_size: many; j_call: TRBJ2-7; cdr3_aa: CAWSGTGMDEQYF; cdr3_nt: TGTGCCTGGAGTGGGACAGGGATGGACGAGCAGTACTTC
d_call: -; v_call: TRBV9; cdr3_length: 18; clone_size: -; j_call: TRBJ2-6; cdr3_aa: CASSGGGGRGRRANVLTF; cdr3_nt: TGTGCCAGCAGCGGAGGAGGGGGTAGGGGTCGGCGGGCCAACGTCCTGACTTTC
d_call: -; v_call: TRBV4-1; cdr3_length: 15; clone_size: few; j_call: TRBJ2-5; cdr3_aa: CASSQEGNRQETQYF; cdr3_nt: TGCGCCAGCAGCCAAGAGGGGAATCGCCAAGAGACCCAGTACTTC
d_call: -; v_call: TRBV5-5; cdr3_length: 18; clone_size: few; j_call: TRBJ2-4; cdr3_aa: CAGSLVDSGARTKNIQYF; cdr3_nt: TGTGCCGGCAGCTTGGTGGACTCGGGGGCTAGGACCAAAAACATTCAGTACTTC
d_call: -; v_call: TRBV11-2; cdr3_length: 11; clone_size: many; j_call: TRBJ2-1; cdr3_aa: CASSFVDEQFF; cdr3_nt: TGTGCCAGCAGCTTCGTCGATGAGCAGTTCTTC
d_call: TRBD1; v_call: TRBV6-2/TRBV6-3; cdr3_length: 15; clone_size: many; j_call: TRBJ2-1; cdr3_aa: CASSYGGRGHNEQFF; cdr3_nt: TGTGCCAGCAGTTACGGCGGCAGGGGGCACAATGAGCAGTTCTTC
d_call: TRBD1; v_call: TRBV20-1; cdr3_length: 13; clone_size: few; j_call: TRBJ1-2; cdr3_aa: CSASWTGVYGYTF; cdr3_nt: TGCAGTGCTAGTTGGACAGGGGTGTATGGCTACACCTTC
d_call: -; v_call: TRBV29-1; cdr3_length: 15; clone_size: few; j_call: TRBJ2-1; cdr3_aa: CSVEDPGIGYNEQFF; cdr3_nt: TGCAGCGTTGAAGATCCCGGGATAGGGTACAATGAGCAGTTCTTC
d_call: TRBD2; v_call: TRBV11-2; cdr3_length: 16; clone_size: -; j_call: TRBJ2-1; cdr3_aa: CASSESGLAYDNEQFF; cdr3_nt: TGTGCCAGCAGCGAATCCGGACTAGCATATGACAATGAGCAGTTCTTC
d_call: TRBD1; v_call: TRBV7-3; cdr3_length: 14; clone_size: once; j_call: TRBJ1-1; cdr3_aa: CASSPNRGLTEAFF; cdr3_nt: TGTGCCAGCAGCCCAAACAGGGGGCTTACTGAAGCTTTCTTT
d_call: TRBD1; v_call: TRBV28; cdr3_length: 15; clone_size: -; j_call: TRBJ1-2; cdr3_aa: CASRSTGGGGYGYTF; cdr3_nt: TGTGCCAGCAGGTCCACAGGGGGCGGTGGCTATGGCTACACCTTC
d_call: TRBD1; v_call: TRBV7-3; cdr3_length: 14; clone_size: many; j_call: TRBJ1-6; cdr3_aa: CASSVQGQNSPLHF; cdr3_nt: TGTGCCAGCAGCGTACAGGGACAGAATTCACCCCTCCACTTT
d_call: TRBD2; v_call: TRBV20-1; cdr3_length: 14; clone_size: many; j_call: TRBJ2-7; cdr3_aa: CSAPLAGGRPEQYF; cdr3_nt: TGCAGTGCTCCACTAGCGGGAGGGCGTCCTGAGCAGTACTTC
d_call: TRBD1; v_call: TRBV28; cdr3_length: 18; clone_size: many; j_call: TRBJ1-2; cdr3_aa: CASSLQGQGAQHNYGYTF; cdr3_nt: TGTGCCAGCAGTCTACAGGGACAGGGGGCTCAGCATAACTATGGCTACACCTTC
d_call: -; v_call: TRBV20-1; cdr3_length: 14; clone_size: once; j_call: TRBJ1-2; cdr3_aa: CSAKTNEANYGYTF; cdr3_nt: TGCAGTGCTAAAACGAATGAGGCTAACTATGGCTACACCTTC
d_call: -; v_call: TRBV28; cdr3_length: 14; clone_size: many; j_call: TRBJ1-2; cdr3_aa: CASSLGGTAYGYTF; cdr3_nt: TGTGCCAGCAGTTTAGGGGGGACGGCCTATGGCTACACCTTC
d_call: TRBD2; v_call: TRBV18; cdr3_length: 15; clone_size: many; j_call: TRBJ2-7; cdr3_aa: CASSPTSGRLHEQYF; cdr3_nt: TGTGCCAGCTCACCCACTAGCGGGAGGCTCCACGAGCAGTACTTC
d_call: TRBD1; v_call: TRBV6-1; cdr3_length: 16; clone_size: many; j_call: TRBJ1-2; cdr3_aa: CASSSTKDRERYGYTF; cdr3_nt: TGTGCCAGCAGTTCCACCAAAGACAGGGAAAGATATGGCTACACCTTC
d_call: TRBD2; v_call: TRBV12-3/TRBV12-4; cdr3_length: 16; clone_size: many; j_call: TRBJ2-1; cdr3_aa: CASSLSGRASYNEQFF; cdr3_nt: TGTGCCAGCAGCCTTAGCGGGAGGGCCTCCTACAATGAGCAGTTCTTC
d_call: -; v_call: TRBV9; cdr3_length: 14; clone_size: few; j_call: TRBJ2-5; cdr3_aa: CASSVEWGEETQYF; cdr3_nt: TGTGCCAGCAGCGTAGAATGGGGTGAAGAGACCCAGTACTTC
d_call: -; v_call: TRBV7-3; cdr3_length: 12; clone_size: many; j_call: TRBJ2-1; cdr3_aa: CASSLGFDEQFF; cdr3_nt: TGTGCCAGCAGCTTGGGTTTTGATGAGCAGTTCTTC
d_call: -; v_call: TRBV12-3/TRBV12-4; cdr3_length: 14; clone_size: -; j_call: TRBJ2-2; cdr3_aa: CASQGMPLLGELFF; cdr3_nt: TGTGCCAGCCAGGGAATGCCCCTGCTCGGGGAGCTGTTTTTT
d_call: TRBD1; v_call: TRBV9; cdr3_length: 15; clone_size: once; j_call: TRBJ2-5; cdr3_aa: CASSVGQGDEETQYF; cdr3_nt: TGTGCCAGCAGCGTAGGCCAGGGGGATGAAGAGACCCAGTACTTC
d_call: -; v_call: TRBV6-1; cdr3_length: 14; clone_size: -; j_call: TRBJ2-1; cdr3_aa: CASSVGLSSGEQFF; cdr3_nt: TGTGCCAGCAGTGTAGGGCTATCCTCGGGGGAGCAGTTCTTC
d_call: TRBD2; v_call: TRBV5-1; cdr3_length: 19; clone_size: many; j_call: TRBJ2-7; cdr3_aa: CASSLGLPGLAGETYEQYF; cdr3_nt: TGCGCCAGCAGCTTGGGCCTTCCGGGACTAGCGGGGGAGACCTACGAGCAGTACTTC
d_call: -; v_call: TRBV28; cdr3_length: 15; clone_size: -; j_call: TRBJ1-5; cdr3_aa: CASISWGRKGQPQHF; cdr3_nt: TGTGCCAGCATTTCTTGGGGACGTAAGGGTCAGCCCCAGCATTTT
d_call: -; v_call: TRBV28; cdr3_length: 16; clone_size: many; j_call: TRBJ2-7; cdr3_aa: CASSLVVGAGTYEQYF; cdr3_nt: TGTGCCAGCAGTTTAGTGGTGGGAGCCGGAACCTACGAGCAGTACTTC
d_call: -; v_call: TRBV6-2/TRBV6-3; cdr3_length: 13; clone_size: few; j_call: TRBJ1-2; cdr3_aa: CASSYSREGGYTF; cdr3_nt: TGTGCCAGCAGTTACAGCAGGGAAGGTGGCTACACCTTC
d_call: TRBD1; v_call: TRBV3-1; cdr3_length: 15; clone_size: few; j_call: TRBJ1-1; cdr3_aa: CASSHWTGVFAEAFF; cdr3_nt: TGTGCCAGCAGCCATTGGACAGGGGTATTCGCTGAAGCTTTCTTT
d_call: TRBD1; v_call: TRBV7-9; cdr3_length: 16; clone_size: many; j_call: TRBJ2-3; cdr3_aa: CASSNRRDRATDTQYF; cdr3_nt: TGTGCCAGCAGTAATAGGCGGGACAGGGCCACAGATACGCAGTATTTT
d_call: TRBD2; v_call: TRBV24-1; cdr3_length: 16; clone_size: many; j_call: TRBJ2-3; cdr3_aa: CATSDSGGPSTDTQYF; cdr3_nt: TGTGCCACCAGTGATTCGGGGGGGCCTAGCACAGATACGCAGTATTTT
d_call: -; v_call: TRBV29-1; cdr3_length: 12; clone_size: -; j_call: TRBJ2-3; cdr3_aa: CSGLTSTDTQYF; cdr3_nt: TGCAGCGGCTTGACTAGCACAGATACGCAGTATTTT
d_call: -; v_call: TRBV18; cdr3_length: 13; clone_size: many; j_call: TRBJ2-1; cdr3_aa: CASSPHPEDEQFF; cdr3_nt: TGTGCCAGCTCACCACATCCGGAGGATGAGCAGTTCTTC
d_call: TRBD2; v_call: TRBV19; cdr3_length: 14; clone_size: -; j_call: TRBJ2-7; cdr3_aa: CATRGTSGVYEQYF; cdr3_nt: TGTGCCACAAGAGGAACTAGCGGGGTCTACGAGCAGTACTTC
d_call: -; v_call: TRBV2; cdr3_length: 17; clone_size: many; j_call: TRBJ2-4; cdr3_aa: CASSEKETLVAKNIQYF; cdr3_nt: TGTGCCAGCAGTGAGAAGGAGACTCTCGTAGCCAAAAACATTCAGTACTTC
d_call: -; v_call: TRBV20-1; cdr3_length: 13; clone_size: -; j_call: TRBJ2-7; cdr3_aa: CSAIKQGIYEQYF; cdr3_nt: TGCAGTGCCATTAAACAGGGAATCTACGAGCAGTACTTC
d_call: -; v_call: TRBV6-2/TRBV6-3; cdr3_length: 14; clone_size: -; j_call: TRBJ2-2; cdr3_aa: CASSPLSKAGELFF; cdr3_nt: TGTGCCAGCAGCCCCCTATCGAAAGCCGGGGAGCTGTTTTTT
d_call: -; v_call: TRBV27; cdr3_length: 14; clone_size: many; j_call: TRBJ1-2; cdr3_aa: CASSASPRYSGYTF; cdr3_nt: TGTGCCAGCAGTGCGTCCCCCCGATATTCTGGCTACACCTTC
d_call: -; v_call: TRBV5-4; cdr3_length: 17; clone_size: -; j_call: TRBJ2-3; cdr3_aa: CASSLVIGAGQTDTQYF; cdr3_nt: TGTGCCAGCAGCTTGGTGATAGGGGCGGGACAGACAGATACGCAGTATTTT
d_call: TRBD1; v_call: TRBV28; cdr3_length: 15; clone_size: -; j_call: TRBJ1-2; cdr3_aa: CASRPPSTGAYGYTF; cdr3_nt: TGTGCCAGCAGGCCCCCTTCGACAGGGGCCTATGGCTACACCTTC
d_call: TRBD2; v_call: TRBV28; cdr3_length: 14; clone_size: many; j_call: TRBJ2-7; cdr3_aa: CASSLGREGYEQYF; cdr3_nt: TGTGCCAGCAGCTTGGGGCGGGAGGGTTACGAGCAGTACTTC
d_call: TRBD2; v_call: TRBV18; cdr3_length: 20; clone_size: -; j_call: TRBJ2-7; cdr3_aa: CASSPSRTSGTLKSSYEQYF; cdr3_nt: TGTGCCAGCTCACCTTCACGGACTAGCGGGACCCTAAAGAGCTCCTACGAGCAGTACTTC
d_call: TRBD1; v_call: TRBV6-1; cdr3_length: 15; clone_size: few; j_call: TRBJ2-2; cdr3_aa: CASSKGTGATGELFF; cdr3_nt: TGTGCCAGCAGTAAGGGGACAGGGGCTACCGGGGAGCTGTTTTTT
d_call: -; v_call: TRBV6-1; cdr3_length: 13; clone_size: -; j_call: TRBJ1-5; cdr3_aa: CASGPHFDQPQHF; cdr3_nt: TGTGCCAGCGGTCCCCACTTCGATCAGCCCCAGCATTTT
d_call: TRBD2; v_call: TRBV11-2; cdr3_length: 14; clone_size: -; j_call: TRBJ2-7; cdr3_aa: CASSLESSGGEQYF; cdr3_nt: TGTGCCAGCAGCTTAGAGAGTTCGGGAGGCGAGCAGTACTTC
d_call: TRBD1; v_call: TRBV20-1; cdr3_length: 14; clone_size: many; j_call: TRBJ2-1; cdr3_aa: CSASPGTGRDEQFF; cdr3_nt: TGCAGTGCTAGTCCCGGGACAGGAAGGGATGAGCAGTTCTTC
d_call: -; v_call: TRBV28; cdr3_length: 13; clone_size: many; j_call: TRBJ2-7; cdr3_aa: CASSFPGDDRQYF; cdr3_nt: TGTGCCAGCAGTTTTCCCGGGGACGATCGGCAGTACTTC
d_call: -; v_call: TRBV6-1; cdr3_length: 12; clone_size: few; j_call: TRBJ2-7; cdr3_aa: CASSYDPCEQYF; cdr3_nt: TGTGCCAGCAGTTATGACCCTTGCGAGCAGTACTTC